The rows below give T cell receptor beta chains drawn from one sample of a study of T cell responses to AZD1222 COVID-19 vaccine. TCRdb's copy holds only in-frame clones and misses some; the assay was immunoSEQ multiplex PCR. There are 150,000 or so clones in the sample; about 88% occur only once, and around 3% lies in the top ten. Specimen: peripheral blood, collected on day 0 of AZD1222 vaccination. The origin of the receptors is an adult in good health. Each CDR3 is given with its conserved first and last residue. The D gene is left open where the match is weak. Rows give clone size only sometimes, using once, few, many, or a class for an expanded clone.

j_call d_call v_call clone_size cdr3_nt cdr3_aa
TRBJ1-1 NA TRBV7-2 NA TGTGCCAGCAGCTTAGTTAATGGGGACACTGAAGCTTTCTTT CASSLVNGDTEAFF
TRBJ2-2 TRBD2 TRBV5-6 many TGTGCCAGCAGCTTGTATCTAGCGGCTAACACCGGGGAGCTGTTTTTT CASSLYLAANTGELFF
TRBJ2-2 NA TRBV5-1 NA TGCGCCAGCAGCTTGAGAGACGCGAACACCGGGGAGCTGTTTTTT CASSLRDANTGELFF
TRBJ2-7 TRBD2 TRBV7-8 few TGTGCCAGCAGCTTACTAGCGGGGGGCCTTAGGTACGAGCAGTACTTC CASSLLAGGLRYEQYF
TRBJ2-2 NA TRBV7-2 NA TGTGCCAGCAGCCCCAGACAGGGACTAAGTTACACCGGGGAGCTGTTTTTT CASSPRQGLSYTGELFF
TRBJ2-3 NA TRBV1 NA TGCACCAGCATCCTAGGACTAGCGGGGGGGCCTGGCGGGCACAAAACTAGCACAGATACGCAGTATTTT CTSILGLAGGPGGHKTSTDTQYF
TRBJ2-7 TRBD2 TRBV7-2 NA TGTGCCAGCAGCACGTCCGGGGGGTACGAGCAGTACTTC CASSTSGGYEQYF
TRBJ2-4 NA TRBV5-4 NA TGTGCCAGCAGACCCGACGGAGGGATTCAGTACTTC CASRPDGGIQYF
TRBJ2-5 TRBD1 TRBV18 NA TGTGCCAGCTCACCACCAACACAGGGGGTGACCCAGTACTTC CASSPPTQGVTQYF
TRBJ1-1 NA TRBV15 NA TGTGCCACCAGCAGAGATTGGGGCACGTCAGGGAACACTGAAGCTTTCTTT CATSRDWGTSGNTEAFF
TRBJ2-7 NA TRBV2 NA TGTGCCAGCAGTGAAGGTTCCCCCGAGCAGTACTTC CASSEGSPEQYF
TRBJ2-1 TRBD2 TRBV5-1 NA TGCGCCAGCAGCTTGGATGGGACTAGCGGGGCAAATGAGCAGTTCTTC CASSLDGTSGANEQFF
TRBJ1-1 TRBD1 TRBV6-5 NA TGTGCCAGCAAGAGGGACAGGGCTTGGAACACTGAAGCTTTCTTT CASKRDRAWNTEAFF
TRBJ2-7 NA TRBV3-1/TRBV3-2 NA TGTGCCAGCAGCCTAAAGAACGAGCAGTACTTC CASSLKNEQYF
TRBJ1-6 NA TRBV9 NA TGTGCCAGCAGCGTAGAGGGACATAAGGATTCACCCCTCCACTTT CASSVEGHKDSPLHF
TRBJ2-1 NA TRBV5-1 NA TGCGCCAGCAGTTTGGTGACAGGTGTCAACAATGAGCAGTTCTTC CASSLVTGVNNEQFF
TRBJ2-1 TRBD1 TRBV4-1 NA TGCGCCAGCAGCCAAGGTCCTCCAGGACAGGGTGACAATGAGCAGTTCTTC CASSQGPPGQGDNEQFF
TRBJ1-2 NA TRBV5-1 NA TGCGCCAGCAGCTTGGTCACAGGGCCTAACTATGGCTACACCTTC CASSLVTGPNYGYTF
TRBJ2-7 TRBD2 TRBV5-4 NA TGTGCCAGCAGCCTTACTAGCGCCGAGCAGTACTTC CASSLTSAEQYF
TRBJ1-5 TRBD1 TRBV19 NA TGTGCCAGTACTAAAGAACAGGGGCTGAGCAATCAGCCCCAGCATTTT CASTKEQGLSNQPQHF
TRBJ2-5 NA TRBV9 NA TGTGCCAGCAGCGGGGGTCCCACCCACGGGGAGACCCAGTACTTC CASSGGPTHGETQYF
TRBJ1-2 TRBD1 TRBV5-1 once TGCGCCAGCAGCTTGGACGGGGACAGCTCCTATGGCTACACCTTC CASSLDGDSSYGYTF
TRBJ2-7 NA TRBV7-2 NA TGTGCCAGCGGGGGCCAGGGGGACTCCGAGCAGTACTTC CASGGQGDSEQYF
TRBJ1-6 NA TRBV7-2 few TGTGCCAGCAGCACGCAGGGATGGGTTAATTCACCCCTCCACTTT CASSTQGWVNSPLHF
TRBJ2-5 NA TRBV29-1 NA TGCAGCGTGGGGGGACAGACCCGCGGGGGAGAGACCCAGTACTTC CSVGGQTRGGETQYF
TRBJ2-5 NA TRBV10-2 NA TGCGCCAGCAGTGAGCCCCCAGGTCCGGGGACCCAGTACTTC CASSEPPGPGTQYF
TRBJ1-5 NA TRBV15 NA TGTGCCACCAGCAGAGATTCTGGGGCGCGCCAGCCCCAGCATTTT CATSRDSGARQPQHF
TRBJ2-1 NA TRBV6-6 NA TGTGCCAGCAGTTACCACGGACGGCGCAATGAGCAGTTCTTC CASSYHGRRNEQFF
TRBJ2-7 NA TRBV28 NA TGTGCCAGCAGTTTATCGGCTTTGGGCTACGAGCAGTACTTC CASSLSALGYEQYF
TRBJ1-4 NA TRBV9 few TGTGCCAGCAGCCCAACCTTCGGGGCGAAAAAACTGTTTTTT CASSPTFGAKKLFF
TRBJ1-5 TRBD1 TRBV6-4 NA TGTGCCAGCAGTGACTTCAGGGGGAAGGAGCAGCCCCAGCATTTT CASSDFRGKEQPQHF
TRBJ1-3 NA TRBV6-5 NA TGTGCCAGCAGTTACGGGGGGAGTCACACCATATATTTT CASSYGGSHTIYF
TRBJ2-7 NA TRBV2 NA TGTGCCAGCGGATGGACGGCTACCTACGAGCAGTACTTC CASGWTATYEQYF
TRBJ2-5 NA TRBV12-3/TRBV12-4 NA TGTGCCAGCAGTTTAGCTCTCACGGGGACCCAGTACTTC CASSLALTGTQYF
TRBJ2-7 NA TRBV5-6 NA TGTGCCAGCAGCTTGGGACGGGGGAGAGGGGTCGAGCAGTACTTC CASSLGRGRGVEQYF
TRBJ2-1 NA TRBV18 NA TGTGCCAGCTCACCATCCTGGGGTTTGAACCACAATGAGCAGTTCTTC CASSPSWGLNHNEQFF
TRBJ1-2 NA TRBV7-9 NA TGTGCCAGCAGCTTAGCGTTCGTCGAATCTAACTATGGCTACACCTTC CASSLAFVESNYGYTF
TRBJ2-7 NA TRBV4-1 few TGCGCCAGCAGCCAAGCTCTTGCGGGGGCGGGGAGCTACGAGCAGTACTTC CASSQALAGAGSYEQYF
TRBJ1-1 NA TRBV5-1 NA TGCGCCAGCAGCTCTCAGATTATGAACACTGAAGCTTTCTTT CASSSQIMNTEAFF
TRBJ1-2 NA TRBV6-5 NA TGTGCCAGCAGATTGGACGGGAATAACTATGGCTACACCTTC CASRLDGNNYGYTF
TRBJ1-2 NA TRBV6-5 NA TGTGCCAGCAGTTATTCGGGTACAGGGACGTCCTATGGCTACACCTTC CASSYSGTGTSYGYTF
TRBJ1-1 NA TRBV2 NA TGTGCCAGCAGGACCGGGACTCCGGGTGGGACTGAAGCTTTCTTT CASRTGTPGGTEAFF
TRBJ2-1 TRBD1 TRBV7-6 NA TGTGCCAGCAGCTTATCACAGGGGGCGGTAAGGGAGCAGTTCTTC CASSLSQGAVREQFF
TRBJ2-3 TRBD2 TRBV10-3 once TGTGCCATCAGTGAGTCAGCGGGGGGGGGCACAGATACGCAGTATTTT CAISESAGGGTDTQYF
TRBJ1-2 NA TRBV10-1 NA TGCGCCAGCAGCCTTACCGGACAGTACAACTATGGCTACACCTTC CASSLTGQYNYGYTF
TRBJ2-2 NA TRBV9 NA TGTGCCAGTAGTCAGAACAGGAACGCGAACACCGGGGAGCTGTTTTTT CASSQNRNANTGELFF
TRBJ2-7 NA TRBV7-2 NA TGTGCCAGCAGCTTATTACCAGGAGACTACGAGCAGTACTTC CASSLLPGDYEQYF
TRBJ2-7 NA TRBV28 NA TGTGCCAGCACTCCTGGACAGACCTACGAGCAGTACTTC CASTPGQTYEQYF
TRBJ1-2 TRBD1 TRBV4-1 NA TGCGCCAGCAGCCTCAGCCAACAGGGGAACTATGGCTACACCTTC CASSLSQQGNYGYTF
TRBJ2-2 NA TRBV6-1 NA TGTGCCAGCAGGCCCGGGACGGGGAACACCGGGGAGCTGTTTTTT CASRPGTGNTGELFF
TRBJ2-1 NA TRBV24-1 NA TGTGCCACCACGCGAGGAGGGCGTGGCGGGGCGTACAATGAGCAGTTCTTC CATTRGGRGGAYNEQFF
TRBJ1-5 NA TRBV2 NA TGTGCCAGCAGCGGGAACAACCTGAACAATCAGCCCCAGCATTTT CASSGNNLNNQPQHF
TRBJ2-2 TRBD2 TRBV7-6 few TGTGCCAGCAGCTTTGGTGCGGGGGGGCCTGGGACCGGGGAGCTGTTTTTT CASSFGAGGPGTGELFF